Listed below are T cell receptor beta chains from one sample, sequenced in a study of blood T cell repertoires in COVID-19. Data came from immunoSEQ multiplex PCR; TCRdb stores just in-frame clones and leaves some out. The sample records approximately 150,000 clones, around 90% being singletons. The sample consisted of peripheral blood. Receptors originate from a woman aged 45-65 years with acute or convalescent COVID-19. Both conserved end residues are part of each CDR3. A D gene is named only where the DNA matches it firmly.

>TRBV6-5|TRBD1|TRBJ1-1
CASSLQGGDTEAFF
>TRBV5-5|-|TRBJ2-3
CASSQVPSTDTQYF
>TRBV30|-|TRBJ2-7
CAWSSTERYEQYF
>TRBV27|-|TRBJ2-1
CASSFSYSASEQFF
>TRBV3-1/TRBV3-2|-|TRBJ1-2
CASSPLGRAQGDYTF
>TRBV19|-|TRBJ2-2
CASNEGGRPGELFF
>TRBV20-1|-|TRBJ2-7
CSAIGEYEQYF
>TRBV4-3|TRBD1|TRBJ1-2
CASSPGQLYGYTF
>TRBV2|-|TRBJ1-4
CASSGTVAEDEKLFF
>TRBV11-2|-|TRBJ2-5
CASSLEGGGQETQYF
>TRBV4-3|TRBD1|TRBJ2-7
CASSPSLGDSLYF
>TRBV5-1|TRBD2|TRBJ2-5
CASSQAPTSGNQETQYF
>TRBV7-2|TRBD1|TRBJ1-1
CASSLVTGDTEAFF
>TRBV11-3|TRBD1|TRBJ1-1
CASSLFGQGANEAFF
>TRBV5-1|-|TRBJ2-1
CASSLEATVNDEQFF
>TRBV6-5|-|TRBJ2-6
CASSYTSGANVLTF
>TRBV25-1|-|TRBJ2-2
CASGAQTYDEELFF
>TRBV7-3|TRBD1|TRBJ2-1
CASSRGTGYEQFF
>TRBV7-9|TRBD1|TRBJ1-3
CASRTGGPGNTIYF
>TRBV7-9|TRBD2|TRBJ2-1
CASSIWTSGIYNEQFF
>TRBV7-9|-|TRBJ1-1
CASSRGTMNTEAFF
>TRBV15|-|TRBJ1-4
CATSRDGRTGEKLFF
>TRBV4-1|-|TRBJ2-7
CASSQGGGQAVYEQYF
>TRBV12-3/TRBV12-4|-|TRBJ1-1
CASSPGTEAFF
>TRBV5-6|-|TRBJ2-2
CASSPPYRATGELFF
>TRBV18|-|TRBJ1-3
CASSPQEQGPSSGNTIYF
>TRBV6-1|-|TRBJ1-5
CASSEGTGNQPQHF
>TRBV20-1|-|TRBJ2-2
CSASFGATGELFF
>TRBV11-2|-|TRBJ2-7
CASSFIGQSYEQYF
>TRBV18|-|TRBJ2-1
CASSPGTGYNEQFF
>TRBV7-9|-|TRBJ1-2
CASSLSLTPTAPYGYTF
>TRBV6-5|TRBD2|TRBJ2-2
CASRFSGESGELFF
>TRBV5-8|-|TRBJ2-1
CASSLALPYEQFF
>TRBV19|-|TRBJ1-2
CASSPGQRGSNYGYTF
>TRBV24-1|TRBD2|TRBJ2-2
CATSDSSGGPYTGELFF
>TRBV7-9|-|TRBJ1-1
CASSLPRTVTEAFF
>TRBV11-3|TRBD1|TRBJ1-2
CASSSDRDLGYTF
>TRBV19|-|TRBJ1-6
CASSIRQVLDSPLHF
>TRBV30|-|TRBJ1-1
CAWSGTVNTEAFF
>TRBV7-9|-|TRBJ1-3
CASSFGQPKSSGNTIYF
>TRBV27|-|TRBJ2-7
CASPPSYEQYF
>TRBV24-1|TRBD2|TRBJ2-1
CATSDLGERAGAYNEQFF
>TRBV10-1|TRBD2|TRBJ2-1
CASSESMAGGGAYNEQFF
>TRBV9|TRBD2|TRBJ2-2
CASSVVVAGGTGELFF
>TRBV5-1|-|TRBJ2-2
CASSSTFPGELFF
>TRBV6-2/TRBV6-3|-|TRBJ1-2
CASSYSRSYTF
>TRBV27|-|TRBJ1-2
CASWGANYGYTF
>TRBV7-2|-|TRBJ2-3
CASSFNGYTDTQYF
>TRBV7-9|-|TRBJ2-1
CASSLVRSSYNEQFF
>TRBV4-1|TRBD2|TRBJ2-5
CASSQGTSGGARETQYF
>TRBV24-1|-|TRBJ1-2
CATSDSARAGKEYYGYTF
>TRBV24-1|-|TRBJ2-2
CATSDLGGADTGELFF
>TRBV18|TRBD2|TRBJ2-3
CASSPLELADTDTQYF
>TRBV18|TRBD1|TRBJ1-4
CASSPPDRGAEKLFF
>TRBV19|-|TRBJ2-3
CASTPLGHTDTQYF